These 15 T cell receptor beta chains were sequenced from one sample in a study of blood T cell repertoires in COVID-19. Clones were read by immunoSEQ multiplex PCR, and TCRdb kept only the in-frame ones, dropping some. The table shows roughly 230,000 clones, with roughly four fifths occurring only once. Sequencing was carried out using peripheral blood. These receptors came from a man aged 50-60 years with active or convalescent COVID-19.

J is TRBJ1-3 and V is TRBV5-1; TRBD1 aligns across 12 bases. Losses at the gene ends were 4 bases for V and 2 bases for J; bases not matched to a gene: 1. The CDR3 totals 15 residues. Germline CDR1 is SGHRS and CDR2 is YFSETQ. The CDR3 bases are TGCGCCAGCAGCAGGGACAGGGGGCCTGGAAACACCATATATTTT. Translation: CASSRDRGPGNTIYF.

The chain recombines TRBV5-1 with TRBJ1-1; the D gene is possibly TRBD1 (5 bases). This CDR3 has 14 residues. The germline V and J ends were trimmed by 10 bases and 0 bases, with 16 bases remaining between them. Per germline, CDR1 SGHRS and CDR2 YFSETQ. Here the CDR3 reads CASQPAGMNTEAFF. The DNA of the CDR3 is TGCGCCTCACAACCGGCAGGGATGAACACTGAAGCTTTCTTT. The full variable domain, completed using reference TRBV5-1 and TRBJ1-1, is KAGVTQTPRYLIKTRGQQVTLSCSPISGHRSVSWYQQTPGQGLQFLFEYFSETQRNKGNFPGRFSGRQFSNSRSEMNVSTLELGDSALYLCASQPAGMNTEAFFGQGTRLTVV.

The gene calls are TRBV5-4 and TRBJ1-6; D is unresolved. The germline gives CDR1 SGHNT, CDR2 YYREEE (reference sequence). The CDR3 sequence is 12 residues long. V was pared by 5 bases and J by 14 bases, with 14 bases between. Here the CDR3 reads CASRELEGTLHF. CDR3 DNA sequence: TGTGCCAGCAGGGAGTTGGAGGGTACCCTCCACTTT.

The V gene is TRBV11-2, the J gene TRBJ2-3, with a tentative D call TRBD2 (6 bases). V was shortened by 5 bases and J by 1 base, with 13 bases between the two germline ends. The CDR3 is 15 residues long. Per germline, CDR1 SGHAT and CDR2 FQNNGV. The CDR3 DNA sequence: TGTGCCAGCAGCGGGGGGACTCGTCGCACAGATACGCAGTATTTT. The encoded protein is CASSGGTRRTDTQYF. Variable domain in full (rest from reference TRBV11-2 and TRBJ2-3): EAGVAQSPRYKIIEKRQSVAFWCNPISGHATLYWYQQILGQGPKLLIQFQNNGVVDDSQLPKDRFSAERLKGVDSTLKIQPAKLEDSAVYLCASSGGTRRTDTQYFGPGTRLTVL.

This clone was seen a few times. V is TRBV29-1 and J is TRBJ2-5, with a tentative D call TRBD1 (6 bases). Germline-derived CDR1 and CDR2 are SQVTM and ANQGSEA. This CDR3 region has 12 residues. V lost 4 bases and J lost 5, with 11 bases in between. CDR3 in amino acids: CSVAYREETQYF. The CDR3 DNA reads TGCAGCGTTGCCTACAGGGAGGAGACCCAGTACTTC.

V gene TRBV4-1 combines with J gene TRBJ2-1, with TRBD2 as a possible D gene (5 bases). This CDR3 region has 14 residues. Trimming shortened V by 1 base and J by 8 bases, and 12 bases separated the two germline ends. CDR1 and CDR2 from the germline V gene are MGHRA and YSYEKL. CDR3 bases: TGCGCCAGCAGCCAAGTTGGAGGAGTCGATGAGCAGTTCTTC. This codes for CASSQVGGVDEQFF.

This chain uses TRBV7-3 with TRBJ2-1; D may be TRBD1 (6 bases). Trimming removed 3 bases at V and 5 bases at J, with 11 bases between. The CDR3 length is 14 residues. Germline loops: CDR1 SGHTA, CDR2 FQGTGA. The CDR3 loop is CASSFRGRHNEQFF. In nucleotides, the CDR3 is TGTGCCAGCAGCTTCAGGGGTAGGCACAATGAGCAGTTCTTC. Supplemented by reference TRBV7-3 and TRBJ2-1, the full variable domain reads GAGVSQTPSNKVTEKGKYVELRCDPISGHTALYWYRQSLGQGPEFLIYFQGTGAADDSGLPNDRFFAVRPEGSVSTLKIQRTERGDSAVYLCASSFRGRHNEQFFGPGTRLTVL.

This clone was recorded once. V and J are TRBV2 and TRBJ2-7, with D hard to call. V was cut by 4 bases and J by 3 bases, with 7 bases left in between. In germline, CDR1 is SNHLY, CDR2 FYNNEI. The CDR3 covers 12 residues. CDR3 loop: CASSVNSYEQYF. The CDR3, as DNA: TGTGCCAGCAGTGTAAACAGCTACGAGCAGTACTTC.

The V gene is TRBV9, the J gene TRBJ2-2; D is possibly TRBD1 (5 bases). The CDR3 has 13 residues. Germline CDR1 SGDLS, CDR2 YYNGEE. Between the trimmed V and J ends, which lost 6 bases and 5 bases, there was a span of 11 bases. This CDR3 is CASNEAGTGELFF. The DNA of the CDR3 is TGTGCCAGCAATGAGGCAGGGACCGGGGAGCTGTTTTTT.

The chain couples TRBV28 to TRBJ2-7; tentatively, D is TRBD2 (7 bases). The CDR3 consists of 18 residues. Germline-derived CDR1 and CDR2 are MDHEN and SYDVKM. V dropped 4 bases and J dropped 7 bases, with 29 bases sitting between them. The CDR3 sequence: CASSSPWMRRGPDGEQYF. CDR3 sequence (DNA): TGTGCCAGCAGTTCCCCCTGGATGAGGCGGGGGCCCGACGGAGAGCAGTACTTC.

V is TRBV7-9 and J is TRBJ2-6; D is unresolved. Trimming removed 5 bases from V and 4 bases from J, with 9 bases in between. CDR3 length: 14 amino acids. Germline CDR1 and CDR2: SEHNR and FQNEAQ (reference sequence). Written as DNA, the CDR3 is TGTGCCAGCAGCGCCCACTCCGGGGCCAACGTCCTGACTTTC. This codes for CASSAHSGANVLTF.

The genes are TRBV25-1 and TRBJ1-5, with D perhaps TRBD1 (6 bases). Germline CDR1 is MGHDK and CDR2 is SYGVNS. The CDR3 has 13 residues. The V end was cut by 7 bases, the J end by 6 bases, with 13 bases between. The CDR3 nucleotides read TGTGCCAGCAAGGGCCCAGGGGCTCAGCCCCAGCATTTT. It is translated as CASKGPGAQPQHF.

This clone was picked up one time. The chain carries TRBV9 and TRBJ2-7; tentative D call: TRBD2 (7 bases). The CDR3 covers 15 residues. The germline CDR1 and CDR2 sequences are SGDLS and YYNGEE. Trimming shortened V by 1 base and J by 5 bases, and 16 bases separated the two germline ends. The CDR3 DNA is TGTGCCAGCAGCGTAACCGGGGGGCTGACTAACGAGCAGTACTTC. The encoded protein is CASSVTGGLTNEQYF. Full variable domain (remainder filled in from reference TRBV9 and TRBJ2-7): DSGVTQTPKHLITATGQRVTLRCSPRSGDLSVYWYQQSLDQGLQFLIQYYNGEERAKGNILERFSAQQFPDLHSELNLSSLELGDSALYFCASSVTGGLTNEQYFGPGTRLTVT.

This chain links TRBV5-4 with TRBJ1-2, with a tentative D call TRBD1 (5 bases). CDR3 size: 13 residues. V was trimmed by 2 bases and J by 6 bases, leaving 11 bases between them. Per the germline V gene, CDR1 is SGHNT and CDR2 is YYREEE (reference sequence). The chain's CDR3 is CASSFRGVDGYTF. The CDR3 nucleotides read TGTGCCAGCAGCTTTCGGGGGGTGGATGGCTACACCTTC.

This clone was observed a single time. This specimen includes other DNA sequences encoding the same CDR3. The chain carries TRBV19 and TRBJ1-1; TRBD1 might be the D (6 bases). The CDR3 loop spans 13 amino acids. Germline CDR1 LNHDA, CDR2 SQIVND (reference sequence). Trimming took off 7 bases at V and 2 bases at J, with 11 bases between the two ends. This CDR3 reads CASTQGGNTEAFF. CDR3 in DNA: TGTGCCAGTACCCAAGGGGGTAACACTGAAGCTTTCTTT.